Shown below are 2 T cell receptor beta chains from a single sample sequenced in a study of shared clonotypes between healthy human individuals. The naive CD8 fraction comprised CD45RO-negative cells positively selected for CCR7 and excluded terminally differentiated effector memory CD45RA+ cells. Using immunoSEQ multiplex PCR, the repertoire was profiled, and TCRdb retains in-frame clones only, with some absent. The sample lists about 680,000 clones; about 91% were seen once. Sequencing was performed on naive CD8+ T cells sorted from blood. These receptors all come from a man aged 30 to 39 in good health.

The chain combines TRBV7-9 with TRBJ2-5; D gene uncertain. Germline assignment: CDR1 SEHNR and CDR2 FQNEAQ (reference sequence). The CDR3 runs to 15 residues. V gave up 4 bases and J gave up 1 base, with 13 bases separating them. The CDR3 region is CASSSLRTGQETQYF. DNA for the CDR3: TGTGCCAGCAGCTCCTTACGGACGGGCCAAGAGACCCAGTACTTC.

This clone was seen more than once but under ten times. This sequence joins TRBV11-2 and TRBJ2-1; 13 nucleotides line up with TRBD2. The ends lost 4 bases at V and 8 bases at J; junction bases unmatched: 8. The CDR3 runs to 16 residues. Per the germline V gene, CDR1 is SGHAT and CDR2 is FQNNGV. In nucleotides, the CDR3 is TGTGCCAGCAGCTCGAGGACTAGCGGGAGTCTGCATGAGCAGTTCTTC. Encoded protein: CASSSRTSGSLHEQFF.